Each of the 31 T cell receptor beta chains below was sequenced from the same sample in a study of regulatory T cells in long-lasting Graves disease. Assembly of TCR beta libraries relied on iRepertoire HTBI primers together with Arm-PCR of CDR3 regions. TCRdb re-called the multiplex PCR reads with MiXCR, one entry per CDR3 protein. This table holds 310,000 or so distinct CDR3 sequences, roughly a fifth found once. Time point noted: persistent/refractory GD, antithyroid drugs over 5 years with positive TRAb. There was RNA extracted from PBMCs, and the TCR library was made from it. The starting material was peripheral blood mononuclear cells (PBMCs), obtained when the disease was refractory, from a patient treated with antithyroid drugs. These receptors were obtained from a female donor with Graves disease.

There are many counts of this clonotype. The rearrangement uses TRBV28 and TRBJ2-7; no clear D gene. The V gene lost 6 bases and the J gene lost 5 bases, with 8 bases spanning the gap. This CDR3 is 11 amino acids long. From germline, CDR1 is MDHEN and CDR2 SYDVKM. The DNA of the CDR3 is TGTGCCAGCAGAATACTCCACGAGCAGTACTTC. Translating it yields CASRILHEQYF. The full variable domain, in which reference TRBV28 and TRBJ2-7 provide the parts outside the CDR3, is DVKVTQSSRYLVKRTGEKVFLECVQDMDHENMFWYRQDPGLGLRLIYFSYDVKMKEKGDIPEGYSVSREKKERFSLILESASTNQTSMYLCASRILHEQYFGPGTRLTVT.

Comment on this clonotype: Mismatch with germline at one junction end may stem from a read error. This chain connects TRBV10-3 to TRBJ1-1, with a possible D match to TRBD1 (5 bases). The germline gives CDR1 ENHRY, CDR2 SYGVKD. The CDR3 is made up of 13 amino acids. The DNA for the CDR3 is TGTGCGATCAGAGGAACAGGAGACACTGAAGCTTTCTTT. Translation: CAIRGTGDTEAFF.

This clonotype was recorded many times. This chain connects TRBV7-8 to TRBJ2-7; possible D gene TRBD1, 6 bases. This CDR3 region has 17 residues. CDR1 and CDR2 (germline): SGHVS, FQNEAQ. V was cut by 3 bases and J by 1 base, with 19 bases left in between. The CDR3 is CASSFGTTTLPSYEQYF. The CDR3 DNA follows: TGTGCCAGCAGCTTCGGGACAACAACATTACCATCCTACGAGCAGTACTTC.

This clonotype was picked up many times. The chain carries TRBV7-9 and TRBJ2-5; D is perhaps TRBD1 (6 bases). CDR3 size: 17 residues. Germline V gives CDR1 SEHNR, CDR2 FQNEAQ (reference sequence). Trimming removed 3 bases from V and 3 bases from J, with 20 bases in between. The CDR3 sequence is CASSLDFNREGEETQYF. CDR3 sequence (DNA): TGTGCCAGCAGCTTGGATTTTAACAGGGAAGGAGAAGAGACCCAGTACTTC. The full variable domain, completed using reference TRBV7-9 and TRBJ2-5, is DTGVSQNPRHKITKRGQNVTFRCDPISEHNRLYWYRQTLGQGPEFLTYFQNEAQLEKSRLLSDRFSAERPKGSFSTLEIQRTEQGDSAMYLCASSLDFNREGEETQYFGPGTRLLVL.

This clonotype was counted many times. The genes are TRBV2 and TRBJ1-5; D possibly corresponds to TRBD1 (6 bases). The germline gives CDR1 SNHLY, CDR2 FYNNEI. CDR3 length: 15 amino acids. The V and J ends lost 6 bases and 6 bases respectively, with 18 bases between them. This chain's CDR3 is CASSPDSRRGQPQHF. CDR3 coding DNA: TGTGCCAGCAGCCCGGACAGCCGGAGGGGTCAGCCCCAGCATTTT.

Comments on this clonotype: At one of its ends the junction is not consistent with the germline gene, which may arise from a read error. V gene TRBV11-2 combines with J gene TRBJ2-7; no reliable D call. The CDR3 loop spans 15 amino acids. The germline V gene has CDR1 SGHAT and CDR2 FQNNGV. CDR3: CASGLGPRSSYEQYF. CDR3 coding DNA: TGTGCCAGCGGCTTAGGCCCACGGAGCTCCTACGAGCAGTACTTC. Drawing the rest from reference TRBV11-2 and TRBJ2-7, the complete variable domain is EAGVAQSPRYKIIEKRQSVAFWCNPISGHATLYWYQQILGQGPKLLIQFQNNGVVDDSQLPKDRFSAERLKGVDSTLKIQPAKLEDSAVYLCASGLGPRSSYEQYFGPGTRLTVT.

Many counts were recorded for this clonotype. This chain connects TRBV28 to TRBJ2-5; 13 bases align to TRBD2. This CDR3 contains 16 residues. From germline, CDR1 is MDHEN and CDR2 SYDVKM. J lost 4 bases, V lost 0 bases, and 2 bases had no gene match. The CDR3 DNA follows: TGTGCCAGCAGTTTATGGAGACTAGCGGGAGGAGAGACCCAGTACTTC. Its translation is CASSLWRLAGGETQYF. Full variable domain (outside the CDR3, taken from reference TRBV28 and TRBJ2-5): DVKVTQSSRYLVKRTGEKVFLECVQDMDHENMFWYRQDPGLGLRLIYFSYDVKMKEKGDIPEGYSVSREKKERFSLILESASTNQTSMYLCASSLWRLAGGETQYFGPGTRLLVL.

The CDR3 DNA reads as TGTGCCACCAGTCCGGGACGACACACAGATACGCAGTATTTT. This encodes CATSPGRHTDTQYF. This chain links TRBV24-1 with TRBJ2-3; D may be TRBD1 or TRBD2 (5 bases each). The CDR3 loop spans 14 amino acids. The V gene's germline CDR1 is KGHDR and CDR2 SFDVKD. Deletions cut 6 bases from V and 2 bases from J, with 11 bases between.

This clonotype showed up just a few times. The V and J genes are TRBV11-3 and TRBJ2-1; 9 bases align to TRBD2. Germline V lookup: CDR1 SGHNT, CDR2 YENEEA. The CDR3 spans 15 residues. V lost 3 bases, J lost 8 bases, and 8 bases stayed unmatched. Here the CDR3 reads CASSLMAGGGDEQFF. The CDR3 DNA is TGTGCCAGCAGCTTGATGGCGGGAGGGGGGGATGAGCAGTTCTTC.

This chain links TRBV19 with TRBJ1-1; TRBD1 might be the D (6 bases). The CDR3 length is 14 residues. V lost 2 bases and J lost 3, with 10 bases in between. Per the germline V gene, CDR1 is LNHDA and CDR2 is SQIVND (reference sequence). The CDR3 DNA follows: TGTGCCAGTAGTATACAGGGGTGGGACACTGAAGCTTTCTTT. Protein: CASSIQGWDTEAFF.

In this sample, this clonotype turned up a few times. The chain couples TRBV7-9 to TRBJ2-2; D is ambiguous. The germline CDR1 and CDR2 sequences are SEHNR and FQNEAQ (reference sequence). This CDR3 is 16 amino acids long. V dropped 0 bases and J dropped 7 bases, with 15 bases sitting between them. CDR3 DNA sequence: TGTGCCAGCAGCTTAGCGCTTCACAGCCCTGTCGGGGAGCTGTTTTTT. This gives the protein CASSLALHSPVGELFF.

This clonotype was observed at least ten times. This rearrangement joins TRBV11-2 to TRBJ2-5, with 10 bases fitting TRBD1. CDR1 SGHAT and CDR2 FQNNGV come from the germline V gene. The V and J ends lost 3 bases and 2 bases, in that order; junction bases with no gene match: 3. This CDR3 is 15 amino acids long. The CDR3 is CASSLRTGGQETQYF. DNA of the CDR3: TGTGCCAGCAGCTTGAGGACAGGGGGGCAAGAGACCCAGTACTTC.

This clonotype was seen ten or more times. V gene TRBV6-1 combines with J gene TRBJ2-7; the D gene is possibly TRBD1 (5 bases). Germline values: CDR1 MNHNS, CDR2 SASEGT. Trimming left V 0 bases short and J 4 bases short, with 13 bases between. The CDR3 sequence is 15 residues long. CDR3 protein: CASSEALPGKYEQYF. CDR3 nucleotides: TGTGCCAGCAGTGAAGCGCTTCCAGGGAAGTACGAGCAGTACTTC.

This clonotype showed up just a few times. This CDR3 is CASSTGWIQYF. The CDR3 DNA is TGTGCCAGTAGTACTGGATGGATTCAGTACTTC. V usage is TRBV19 and J usage is TRBJ2-4, with no clear D. This CDR3 spans 11 amino acids. Germline CDR1 and CDR2: LNHDA and SQIVND (reference sequence). The germline V and J ends were trimmed by 4 bases and 10 bases, with 8 bases remaining between them.

This clonotype has more than one count but fewer than ten. J is TRBJ1-1 and V is TRBV10-1, with D unclear. This CDR3 has 13 residues. V lost 5 bases and J lost 5, with 12 bases in between. The V gene's germline CDR1 is WNHNN and CDR2 SYGVQD (reference sequence). The CDR3 here is CASSWSGGTEAFF. The DNA of the CDR3 is TGCGCCAGCAGTTGGTCAGGAGGGACTGAAGCTTTCTTT.

This clonotype showed up many times. V is TRBV12-3 or TRBV12-4 and J is TRBJ2-1; D gene ambiguous. The ends were cut back, 6 bases at V and 5 bases at J, with 8 bases in the middle. This CDR3 region has 12 residues. CDR3: CASSLIHNEQFF. In nucleotides, the CDR3 is TGTGCCAGCAGCCTCATACACAATGAGCAGTTCTTC.

This chain uses TRBV20-1 with TRBJ1-2, with 8 bases aligning to TRBD1. The CDR3 contains 13 residues. Germline V gene sequence: CDR1 DFQATT, CDR2 SNEGSKA (reference sequence). Germline trimming cut 6 bases from V and 6 bases from J; bases unmatched to any gene: 9. In DNA form, the CDR3 reads TGCAGTGCAAGAACCGGGACAGGAGATGGCTACACCTTC. Its translation: CSARTGTGDGYTF.

The CDR3 DNA sequence: TGTGCCAGCAGTTTCGACAGATTGATCTACAATGAGCAGTTCTTC. Amino acid sequence: CASSFDRLIYNEQFF. J is TRBJ2-1 and V is TRBV2; D may be TRBD1 (5 bases). Germline values: CDR1 SNHLY, CDR2 FYNNEI. Trimming removed 5 bases from V and 3 bases from J, with 14 bases in between. The CDR3 is 15 amino acids.

This clonotype has a handful of counts. V is TRBV9 and J is TRBJ2-7; the D gene is possibly TRBD2 (6 bases). Germline V CDR1 and CDR2: SGDLS, YYNGEE. V was clipped by 4 bases and J by 2 bases, with 16 bases between them. CDR3 length equals 15 residues. In nucleotides, the CDR3 is TGTGCCAGCAGCCCAAGGGGACTCACCCCCTACGAGCAGTACTTC. Protein sequence: CASSPRGLTPYEQYF.

This clonotype was seen more than once but under ten times. V usage is TRBV20-1 and J usage is TRBJ1-5; 9 bases map to TRBD1. The CDR3 runs to 19 residues. V lost 5 bases and J lost 7; bases outside the gene matches: 24. CDR1 and CDR2 (germline): DFQATT, SNEGSKA (reference sequence). The CDR3 reads CSAFQLRKGGTGIGQPQHF. The CDR3 DNA is TGCAGTGCTTTTCAATTAAGGAAGGGCGGGACAGGGATCGGGCAGCCCCAGCATTTT.

The chain combines TRBV20-1 with TRBJ2-5; 8 bases are shared with TRBD2. V was pared by 0 bases and J by 3 bases, with 6 bases of the junction left unmatched. Germline V gene lookup returns CDR1 DFQATT and CDR2 SNEGSKA (reference sequence). The CDR3 runs 15 residues. DNA for the CDR3: TGCAGTGCTAGAGATCAGGGAGCGGGGGAAGAGACCCAGTACTTC. Its translation: CSARDQGAGEETQYF.

Remarks on this clonotype: A much larger clone differs from this one at a single base, so this may be a read error. Since the CDR3 does not end with the conserved phenylalanine or tryptophan, this likely comes from a read error. The J gene is TRBJ2-7, the V gene TRBV6-9, with 8 nucleotides matching TRBD2. Losses at the gene ends were 3 bases for V and 0 bases for J; bases not matched to a gene: 10. The V gene's germline CDR1 is MNHGY and CDR2 SVAAGI. This CDR3 spans 17 amino acids. The CDR3 nucleotides are TGTGCCAGCAGTTACGGGGGTCGGCTAGCGGGCTCCTACGAGCAGTACTCC. This gives the protein CASSYGGRLAGSYEQYS.

This clonotype was seen at least ten times. This sequence joins TRBV10-3 and TRBJ2-7, with 10 positions matching TRBD1. The V gene end was trimmed by 7 bases and the J gene end by 6 bases; junction bases not matched to a gene: 6. This CDR3 is built from 13 residues. Germline loops: CDR1 ENHRY, CDR2 SYGVKD. As DNA, the CDR3 is TGTGCCATCAAGGGGACAGGGGAAGCCGAGCAGTACTTC. Translation: CAIKGTGEAEQYF.

This clonotype was recorded a few times. The chain couples TRBV6-5 to TRBJ1-2, with D uncertain. V lost 0 bases and J lost 8, with 22 bases in between. The CDR3 consists of 17 residues. CDR1 MNHEY and CDR2 SVGAGI come from the germline V gene. The CDR3 spells CASSYSSPYTPDSGYTF. In nucleotides, the CDR3 is TGTGCCAGCAGTTACTCTAGTCCGTACACCCCGGATAGCGGCTACACCTTC.

Turning to this clonotype: A much larger clone differs from this one at a single base, so this may be a read error. This chain uses TRBV12-5 with TRBJ2-7; D tentatively reads TRBD1 or TRBD2 (5 bases each). Germline CDR1 is LGHNT and CDR2 is FRNRAP. Trimming cost V 1 base and J 2 bases, with 9 bases left between them. CDR3 length: 14 amino acids. The CDR3 spells CASGLGRGPYEQYF. The CDR3 DNA reads TGTGCTAGTGGTTTGGGACGGGGACCCTACGAGCAGTACTTC.

This clonotype has a count of ten or more. The chain is built from TRBV27 and TRBJ1-2; D may be TRBD1 (5 bases). CDR3 length: 12 residues. Trimming took 5 bases from V and 14 from J, leaving 18 bases between them. Germline CDR1 and CDR2: MNHEY and SMNVEV (reference sequence). CDR3 sequence reads: CASSPTHGTATF. CDR3 bases: TGTGCCAGCAGTCCAACCCACGGGACGGCTACCTTC.

The gene calls are TRBV13 and TRBJ1-2; D unresolved. Germline V CDR1 and CDR2: PRHDT, FYEKMQ (reference sequence). The CDR3 spans 13 residues. Trimming removed 5 bases from V and 8 bases from J, with 15 bases in between. The CDR3 DNA follows: TGTGCCAGCAGCCTCCTGGGTAGTCGGGGCTACACCTTC. Translation gives CASSLLGSRGYTF.

This chain connects TRBV7-9 to TRBJ1-5; the match to TRBD1 covers 8 bases. The V and J ends lost 0 bases and 0 bases, in that order; junction bases with no gene match: 10. The CDR3 is made up of 19 amino acids. CDR1 and CDR2 from the germline V gene are SEHNR and FQNEAQ (reference sequence). Written as DNA, the CDR3 is TGTGCCAGCAGCTTAGCCGCGGCAGGGGGCGGCAATAGCAATCAGCCCCAGCATTTT. It encodes CASSLAAAGGGNSNQPQHF.

The rearrangement uses TRBV30 and TRBJ2-7; TRBD1 matches 7 bases. CDR1 is GTSNPN, CDR2 SVGIG, per germline (reference sequence). V dropped 3 bases and J dropped 4; count of bases not matched to a gene: 3. The CDR3 extends over 12 amino acids. The CDR3 loop is CAWRTGNYEQYF. Written as DNA, the CDR3 is TGTGCCTGGAGGACAGGGAATTACGAGCAGTACTTC.

This clonotype showed up many times. The chain has TRBV28 and TRBJ2-7; D is uncertain. The CDR3 has 14 amino acids. The V end was cut by 3 bases, the J end by 2 bases, with 11 bases between. The germline V gene encodes CDR1 MDHEN and CDR2 SYDVKM. The CDR3 sequence is CASSFSEAAYEQYF. DNA of the CDR3: TGTGCCAGCAGTTTTTCTGAGGCGGCCTACGAGCAGTACTTC. The variable domain in full, completed from reference TRBV28 and TRBJ2-7, reads DVKVTQSSRYLVKRTGEKVFLECVQDMDHENMFWYRQDPGLGLRLIYFSYDVKMKEKGDIPEGYSVSREKKERFSLILESASTNQTSMYLCASSFSEAAYEQYFGPGTRLTVT.

This clonotype has only a few counts. The V call is TRBV6-1, the J call TRBJ2-7; 7 nucleotides align to TRBD1. This CDR3 contains 13 residues. The germline V gene has CDR1 MNHNS and CDR2 SASEGT. J gave up 6 bases and V 6 bases, and 8 bases lay outside the gene matches. The CDR3 is CASSSQGFSEQYF. As DNA, the CDR3 is TGTGCCAGCAGCTCACAGGGGTTCAGCGAGCAGTACTTC.